Presented here are 13 T cell receptor beta chains from one specimen sequenced in a study of CD8+ T cells in alopecia areata (dated by TCRdb to between 2017 and 2018). Receptor amplification or capture employed the immunoSEQ multiplex PCR assay. RNA was extracted from all samples and reverse transcribed into cDNA, which served as template for TCR sequencing. This is the immuneACCESS table as TCRdb keeps it, with only in-frame sequences that have V and J called. A part of the clones is gone; compared with another copy, unresolved V genes explain less than half, and the rest is unexplained. The sample table shows 180,000 or so clones, and about 72% are seen once. Over 10% of the sample goes to the ten largest clones. The sample's time point, from its label and the paper: baseline before oral tofacitinib. Sequencing used CD8+ T cells sorted from blood, obtained at week 0. All receptors come from a human donor with alopecia areata.

This clone is a singleton in its sample. The gene calls are TRBV30 and TRBJ1-6; D gene unclear. Looked up from germline, CDR1 is GTSNPN and CDR2 is SVGIG (reference sequence). Trimming pared 2 bases from V and 7 bases from J, leaving 6 bases between. The CDR3 is 12 amino acids. The CDR3 DNA reads TGTGCCTGGAGTTGGATGAATTCACCCCTCCACTTT. As protein: CAWSWMNSPLHF.

The chain recombines TRBV25-1 with TRBJ2-5; D not certain. This CDR3 is built from 11 residues. Trimming cost V 4 bases and J 5 bases, with 5 bases left between them. The germline V gene has CDR1 MGHDK and CDR2 SYGVNS. The CDR3, as DNA: TGTGCCAGCAGTGGTCTCGAGACCCAGTACTTC. Translation gives CASSGLETQYF. The full variable domain, in which reference TRBV25-1 and TRBJ2-5 provide the parts outside the CDR3, is EADIYQTPRYLVIGTGKKITLECSQTMGHDKMYWYQQDPGMELHLIHYSYGVNSTEKGDLSSESTVSRIRTEHFPLTLESARPSHTSQYLCASSGLETQYFGPGTRLLVL.

The rearrangement uses TRBV6-5 and TRBJ1-5, with no clear D. The V gene's germline CDR1 is MNHEY and CDR2 SVGAGI. CDR3 length: 15 residues. V shed 0 bases and J shed 1 base, with 7 bases lying between them. This CDR3 is CASSYSKGSNQPQHF. The DNA of the CDR3 is TGTGCCAGCAGTTACTCGAAGGGCAGCAATCAGCCCCAGCATTTT.

This chain uses TRBV5-6 with TRBJ2-5; 7 nucleotides agree with TRBD1. The V segment lost 4 bases and the J segment 5 bases; nucleotides outside the gene matches: 11. Looked up from germline, CDR1 is SGHDT and CDR2 is YYEEEE. This CDR3 is 15 amino acids long. The CDR3 sequence: CASSQETGQRETQYF. CDR3 bases: TGTGCCAGCAGCCAGGAGACAGGGCAGCGGGAGACCCAGTACTTC.

This clone was recorded a few times. CDR3 protein: CASSYRSRDRDYEQYF. As DNA, the CDR3 is TGTGCCAGCAGCTACCGAAGCCGGGACAGAGACTACGAGCAGTACTTC. The chain joins TRBV11-2 to TRBJ2-7, with 7 bases fitting TRBD1. Trimming cost V 4 bases and J 3 bases; bases outside gene matches: 12. This CDR3 is built from 16 residues. Germline-derived CDR1 and CDR2 are SGHAT and FQNNGV.

The CDR3 sequence: CASSDRVWGYTF. In nucleotides, the CDR3 is TGTGCCAGCAGCGACAGGGTTTGGGGCTACACCTTC. The chain is built from TRBV9 and TRBJ1-2, with TRBD1 as a possible D gene (6 bases). The V end was cut by 3 bases, the J end by 8 bases, with 11 bases between. There are 12 residues in the CDR3. Germline lookup yields CDR1 SGDLS and CDR2 YYNGEE.

The CDR3 loop is CASSLDGTGAYEQYF. The CDR3 region has the DNA TGCGCCAGCAGCTTGGACGGGACTGGGGCCTACGAGCAGTACTTC. The chain carries TRBV5-1 and TRBJ2-7, with D possibly being TRBD2 (6 bases). The CDR3 covers 15 residues. The V and J ends lost 0 bases and 2 bases respectively, with 12 bases between them. Germline V gene data show CDR1 as SGHRS and CDR2 as YFSETQ.

This sequence joins TRBV5-6 and TRBJ2-7, with D perhaps TRBD1 or TRBD2 (5 bases each). V lost 5 bases, J lost 3 bases, and 12 bases lay in between. The CDR3 contains 13 residues. Germline CDR1 is SGHDT and CDR2 is YYEEEE. This chain's CDR3 is CASSGGIDYEQYF. For the CDR3, the DNA is TGTGCCAGCAGTGGGGGAATCGACTACGAGCAGTACTTC.

This chain uses TRBV13 with TRBJ2-1; 7 bases map to TRBD2. Trimming at V came to 0 bases and at J to 6 bases, leaving 5 bases not matched to a gene. Germline V gene lookup returns CDR1 PRHDT and CDR2 FYEKMQ (reference sequence). There are 15 residues in the CDR3. The CDR3 sequence is CASSLGQGGPNEQFF. CDR3 bases: TGTGCCAGCAGCTTAGGCCAGGGAGGGCCCAATGAGCAGTTCTTC.

The J gene is TRBJ1-2, the V gene TRBV20-1; D is unresolved. The CDR3 runs to 9 residues. Germline values: CDR1 DFQATT, CDR2 SNEGSKA (reference sequence). V was pared by 4 bases and J by 8 bases, with 5 bases between. The DNA of the CDR3 is TGCAGTGCTACGAACGGCTACACCTTC. It specifies CSATNGYTF.

The J gene is TRBJ2-5, the V gene TRBV4-1, with unresolved D. This CDR3 region has 12 residues. Germline lookup yields CDR1 MGHRA and CDR2 YSYEKL. V lost 4 bases to trimming and J lost 5 bases, with 8 bases between them. CDR3 nucleotides: TGCGCCAGCAGCCTCCCGACGGAGACCCAGTACTTC. It specifies CASSLPTETQYF.

The rearrangement uses TRBV4-1 and TRBJ1-2; D is unclear. The germline CDR1 and CDR2 sequences are MGHRA and YSYEKL. The CDR3 runs to 12 residues. Deletions cut 0 bases from V and 6 bases from J, with 5 bases between. This chain's CDR3 is CASSQDFDGYTF. The CDR3 region has the DNA TGCGCCAGCAGCCAAGATTTCGATGGCTACACCTTC.

The chain is built from TRBV5-1 and TRBJ2-5; D tentatively fits TRBD1 or TRBD2 (5 bases each). This CDR3 is 11 amino acids long. Per the germline V gene, CDR1 is SGHRS and CDR2 is YFSETQ. Trimming took 4 bases from V and 10 from J, leaving 11 bases between them. CDR3 region: CASSEKGSQYF. CDR3 sequence (DNA): TGCGCCAGCAGCGAAAAGGGGAGCCAGTACTTC.